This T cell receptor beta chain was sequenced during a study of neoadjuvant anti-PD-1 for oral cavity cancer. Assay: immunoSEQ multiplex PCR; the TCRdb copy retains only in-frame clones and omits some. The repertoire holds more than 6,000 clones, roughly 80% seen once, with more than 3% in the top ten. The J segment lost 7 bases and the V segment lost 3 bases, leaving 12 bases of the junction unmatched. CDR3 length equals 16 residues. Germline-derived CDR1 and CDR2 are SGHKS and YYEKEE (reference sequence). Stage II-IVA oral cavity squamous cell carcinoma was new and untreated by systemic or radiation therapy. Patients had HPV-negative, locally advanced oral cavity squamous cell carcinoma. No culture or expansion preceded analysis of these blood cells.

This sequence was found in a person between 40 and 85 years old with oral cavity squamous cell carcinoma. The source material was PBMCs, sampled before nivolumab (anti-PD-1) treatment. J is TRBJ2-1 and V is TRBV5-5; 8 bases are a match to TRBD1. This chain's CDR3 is CASSSAKQGASNEQFF. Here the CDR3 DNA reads TGTGCCAGCAGCTCCGCCAAGCAGGGGGCGTCGAATGAGCAGTTCTTC.